This T cell receptor beta chain was identified during a study of cytomegalovirus exposure and HLA in healthy donors. Germline V gene data show CDR1 as LNHDA and CDR2 as SQIVND (reference sequence). The V segment lost 6 bases and the J segment 5 bases; nucleotides outside the gene matches: 9. The CDR3 loop spans 14 amino acids. The PCR made use of 60 Vbeta and 13 Jbeta primers. This table comes from immunoSEQ multiplex PCR, and its TCRdb copy is limited to in-frame clones, with some not included. The sample lists about 170,000 clones, 70% to 90% occurring once. Input material: PBMCs. This chain uses TRBV19 with TRBJ1-2, with 7 positions matching TRBD1. This receptor was identified in a man aged 30 to 39 in good health and CMV-seropositive. Written as DNA, the CDR3 is TGTGCCAGTAGCTCCGGGACAGCTCTTTATGGCTACACCTTC. This sequence encodes CASSSGTALYGYTF.